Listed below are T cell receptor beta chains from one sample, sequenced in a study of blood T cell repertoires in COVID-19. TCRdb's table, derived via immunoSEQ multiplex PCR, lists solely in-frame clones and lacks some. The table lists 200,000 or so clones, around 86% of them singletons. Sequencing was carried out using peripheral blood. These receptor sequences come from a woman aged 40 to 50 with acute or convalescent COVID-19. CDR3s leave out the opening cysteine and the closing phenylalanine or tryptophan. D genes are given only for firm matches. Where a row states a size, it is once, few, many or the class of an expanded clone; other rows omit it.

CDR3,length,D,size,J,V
ASSLSPGSGHDEQY,14,.,.,TRBJ2-7,TRBV27
ASSKITGVGAEAF,13,.,.,TRBJ1-1,TRBV18
ASSGLTGSLYEQY,13,.,.,TRBJ2-7,TRBV9
AWSEGGSEAF,10,.,.,TRBJ1-1,TRBV30
ASSQREGRDTQY,12,TRBD2,few,TRBJ2-3,TRBV7-2
ASSRGQGDGYT,11,TRBD1,few,TRBJ1-2,TRBV3-1/TRBV3-2
ASRRGRINTGELF,13,.,few,TRBJ2-2,TRBV2
ASTRLAGAKNIQY,13,TRBD2,.,TRBJ2-4,TRBV6-5
ASSTTGNSPLH,11,.,.,TRBJ1-6,TRBV6-1
ASTDRGREQPQH,12,TRBD1,.,TRBJ1-5,TRBV6-5
ASSFPDRGPEQY,12,TRBD1,.,TRBJ2-7,TRBV11-2
ASTTGGEPQH,10,.,.,TRBJ1-5,TRBV16
ASSSQDSFYGYT,12,.,.,TRBJ1-2,TRBV11-2
ASSLIHRMNTEAF,13,.,.,TRBJ1-1,TRBV27
ASRTTGAQSTEAF,13,TRBD1,.,TRBJ1-1,TRBV6-6
ASSWGQGAGATNEKLF,16,TRBD1,.,TRBJ1-4,TRBV11-2
ASSSGRALWEQY,12,TRBD2,.,TRBJ2-7,TRBV11-2
ATLPGSFDRAGEKLF,15,TRBD1,.,TRBJ1-4,TRBV15
ASSEDWAVGEQF,12,.,.,TRBJ2-1,TRBV7-2
ASSRAGGEQF,10,TRBD2,.,TRBJ2-1,TRBV7-2
ASSPLTSGRDYYEQY,15,TRBD2,few,TRBJ2-7,TRBV4-1
ASGLAAYNEQF,11,TRBD2,.,TRBJ2-1,TRBV6-5
AWSVFSGSSYNSPLH,15,.,.,TRBJ1-6,TRBV30
ASSPGQQETQY,11,TRBD1,few,TRBJ2-5,TRBV18